Listed below are T cell receptor beta chains from one sample, sequenced in a study of cytomegalovirus exposure and HLA in healthy donors. Assay used: immunoSEQ multiplex PCR; TCRdb lists only in-frame clones, some missing. The ten most abundant clones cover roughly 6.6% of a sample with 90,000 to 130,000 clones. Sequencing was done on a sample of PBMCs. The receptors were sampled from a middle-aged man in good health and CMV-seropositive. CDR3s leave out the opening cysteine and the closing phenylalanine or tryptophan.

v_call	cdr3_length	j_call	cdr3_aa
TRBV28	14	TRBJ2-3	ASTGRRQHSTDTQY
TRBV6-1	12	TRBJ2-3	ASSEVRASDTQY
TRBV5-3	13	TRBJ2-7	ARSLAGTLSYEQY
TRBV11-3	11	TRBJ2-7	ASSLTSRNEQY
TRBV6-1	12	.	ASSEGLASYEQY
TRBV11-2	12	TRBJ1-2	ASSLEQGPNGYT
TRBV6-5	12	TRBJ1-2	ASSYSGGGYGYT
TRBV1	15	TRBJ2-2	TSSHPTSGRVGGELF
TRBV9	15	TRBJ2-2	ASSVDPQGMDTGELF
TRBV2	16	TRBJ1-5	ASRDRPGQGTRGQPQH
TRBV7-9	13	TRBJ2-1	ASSPWGGQDNEQF
TRBV27	11	TRBJ2-7	ASSSTGNHEQY
TRBV28	13	TRBJ1-2	ASSFSVGGVYGYT
TRBV28	13	TRBJ2-6	ASSLGGSRANVLT
TRBV19	12	TRBJ1-2	ASSPESRGYGYT
TRBV29-1	12	TRBJ2-3	SVAGTGWTDTQY
TRBV10-3	14	TRBJ1-4	AISEGTGGTNEKLF
TRBV2	10	TRBJ2-7	ASTDSSYEQY
TRBV4-1	17	.	ASSQVGGRDRFSSYEQY
TRBV9	13	TRBJ2-2	ASSVTSGIAGELF
TRBV20-1	9	TRBJ2-7	GGTSSYEQY
TRBV11-2	12	TRBJ2-7	ASSLRGEGYEQY
TRBV9	13	TRBJ2-2	ASSRGGVATGELF
TRBV27	16	TRBJ2-7	ASSFRGAFGQGVTEQY
TRBV28	11	TRBJ1-2	ASRETGLYGYT
TRBV7-9	13	TRBJ2-2	ASSVPQGNTGELF
TRBV5-6	10	TRBJ1-1	ASSLAQNRAF
TRBV27	14	TRBJ1-5	ASHPRGGFSNQPQH
TRBV18	13	TRBJ2-1	ASSPGLAGVYEQF
TRBV15	13	TRBJ1-4	ATSRAQGLGEKLF
TRBV9	13	TRBJ1-3	ASSYKGGGGNTIY
TRBV29-1	12	TRBJ2-7	SVEMAGGPREQY
TRBV10-3	12	TRBJ2-2	AISELSSRGELF
TRBV7-2	12	TRBJ1-5	ASASGGGNQPQH
TRBV6-5	11	TRBJ1-2	ASSLQGNDGYT
TRBV5-1	12	TRBJ1-4	ASSPTGGNEKLF
TRBV7-9	16	TRBJ1-3	ASSLVMNLVSSGNTIY
TRBV5-8	11	TRBJ2-1	ASSLGRGNEQF
TRBV18	13	TRBJ2-1	ASSPRTSEYNEQF
TRBV9	14	TRBJ2-3	ASSLTSGSLADTQY
TRBV28	14	TRBJ1-3	ASRPPRRDSGNTIY
TRBV5-1	13	TRBJ2-1	ASSFTSGTYNEQF
TRBV5-4	14	TRBJ2-2	ASSLGTMRNTGELF
TRBV10-3	16	TRBJ1-5	AISQTPGQGNRNQPQH
TRBV7-9	12	TRBJ2-5	ASALVEGLETQY
TRBV7-2	11	TRBJ1-2	ASSRDRNYGYT
TRBV6-1	10	TRBJ1-2	ASPGRYYGYT
TRBV15	13	TRBJ2-5	ATSRSRGSQETQY
TRBV5-6	14	TRBJ2-3	ASSLADFSYTDTQY
TRBV19	12	TRBJ1-5	ASSLGQGNQPQH
TRBV11-2	12	TRBJ2-7	ASSFRDSSYEQY
TRBV6-6	12	TRBJ1-2	ASSSRQAHYGYT
TRBV7-3	14	TRBJ1-1	ASSPRGTVGNTEAF
TRBV28	12	TRBJ2-1	ASSLITLNNEQF
TRBV7-9	15	TRBJ2-4	ASSSLTSGRALNIQY
TRBV7-2	14	TRBJ2-7	ASTPTSGRTPYEQY